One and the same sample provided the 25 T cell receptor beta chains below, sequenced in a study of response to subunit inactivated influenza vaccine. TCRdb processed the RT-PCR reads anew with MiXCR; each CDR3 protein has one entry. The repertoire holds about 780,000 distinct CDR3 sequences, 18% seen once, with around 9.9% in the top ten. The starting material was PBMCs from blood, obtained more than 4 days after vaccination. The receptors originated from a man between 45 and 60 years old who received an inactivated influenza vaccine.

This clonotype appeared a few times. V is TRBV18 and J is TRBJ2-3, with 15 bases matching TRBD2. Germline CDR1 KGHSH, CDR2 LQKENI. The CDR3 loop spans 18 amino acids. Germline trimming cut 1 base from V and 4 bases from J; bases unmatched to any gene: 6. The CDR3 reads CASSPRTSGRGVADTQYF. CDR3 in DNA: TGTGCCAGCTCACCACGGACTAGCGGGAGGGGAGTGGCAGATACGCAGTATTTT.

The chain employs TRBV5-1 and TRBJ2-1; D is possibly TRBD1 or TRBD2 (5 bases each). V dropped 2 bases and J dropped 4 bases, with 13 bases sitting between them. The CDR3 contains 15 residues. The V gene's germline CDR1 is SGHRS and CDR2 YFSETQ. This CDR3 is CASSLYGAGYNEQFF. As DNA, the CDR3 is TGCGCCAGCAGCTTATACGGGGCGGGTTACAATGAGCAGTTCTTC.

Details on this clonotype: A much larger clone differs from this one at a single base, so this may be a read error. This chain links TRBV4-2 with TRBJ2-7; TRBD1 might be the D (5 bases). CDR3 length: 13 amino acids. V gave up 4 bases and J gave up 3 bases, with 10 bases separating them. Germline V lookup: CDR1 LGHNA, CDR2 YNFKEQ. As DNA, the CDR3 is TGTGCCAGCAGCCCGGACACACACTACGAGCAGTACTTC. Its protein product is CASSPDTHYEQYF.

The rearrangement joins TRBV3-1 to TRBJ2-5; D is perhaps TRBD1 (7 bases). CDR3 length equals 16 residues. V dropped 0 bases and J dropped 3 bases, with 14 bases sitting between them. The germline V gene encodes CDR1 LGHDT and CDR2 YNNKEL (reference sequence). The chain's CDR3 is CASSQETARGEETQYF. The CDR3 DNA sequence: TGTGCCAGCAGCCAAGAGACGGCCAGGGGGGAAGAGACCCAGTACTTC.

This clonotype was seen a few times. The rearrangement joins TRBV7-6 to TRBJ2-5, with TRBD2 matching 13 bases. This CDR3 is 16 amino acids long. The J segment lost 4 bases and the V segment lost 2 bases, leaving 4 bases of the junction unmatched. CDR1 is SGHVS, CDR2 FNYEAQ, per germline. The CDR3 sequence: CASSLTSGGARETQYF. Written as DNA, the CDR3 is TGTGCCAGCAGCTTAACTAGCGGGGGGGCTAGAGAGACCCAGTACTTC.

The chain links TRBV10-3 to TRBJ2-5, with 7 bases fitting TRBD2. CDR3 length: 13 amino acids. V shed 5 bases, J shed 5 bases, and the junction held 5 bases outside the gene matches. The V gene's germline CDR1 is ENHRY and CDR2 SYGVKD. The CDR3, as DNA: TGTGCCATCAGTAGCGGGGAGGACGAGACCCAGTACTTC. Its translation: CAISSGEDETQYF.

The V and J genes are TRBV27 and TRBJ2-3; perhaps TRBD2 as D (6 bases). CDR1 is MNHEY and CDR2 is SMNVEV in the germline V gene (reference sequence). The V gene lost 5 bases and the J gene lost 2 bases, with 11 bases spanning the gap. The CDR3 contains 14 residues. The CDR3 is CASSASDNTDTQYF. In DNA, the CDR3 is TGTGCCAGCAGTGCTAGCGACAACACAGATACGCAGTATTTT.

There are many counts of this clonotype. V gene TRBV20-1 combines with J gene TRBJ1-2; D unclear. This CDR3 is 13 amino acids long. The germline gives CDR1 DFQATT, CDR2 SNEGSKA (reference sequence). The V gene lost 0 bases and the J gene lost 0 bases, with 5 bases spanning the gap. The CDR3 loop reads CSARDRANYGYTF. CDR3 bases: TGCAGTGCTAGAGATAGGGCTAACTATGGCTACACCTTC.

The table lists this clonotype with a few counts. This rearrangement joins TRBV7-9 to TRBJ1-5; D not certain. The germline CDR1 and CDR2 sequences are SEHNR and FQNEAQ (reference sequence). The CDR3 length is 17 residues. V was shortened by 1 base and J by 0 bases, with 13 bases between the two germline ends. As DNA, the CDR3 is TGTGCCAGCAGCTTAGACACAGCAAGGTATAGCAATCAGCCCCAGCATTTT. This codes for CASSLDTARYSNQPQHF.

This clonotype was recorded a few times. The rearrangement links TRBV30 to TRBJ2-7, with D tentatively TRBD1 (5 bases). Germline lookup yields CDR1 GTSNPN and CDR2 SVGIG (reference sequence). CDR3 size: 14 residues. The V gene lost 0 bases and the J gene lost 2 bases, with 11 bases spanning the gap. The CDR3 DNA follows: TGTGCCTGGAGTGTGCACTTAGGGGCCTACGAGCAGTACTTC. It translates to CAWSVHLGAYEQYF.

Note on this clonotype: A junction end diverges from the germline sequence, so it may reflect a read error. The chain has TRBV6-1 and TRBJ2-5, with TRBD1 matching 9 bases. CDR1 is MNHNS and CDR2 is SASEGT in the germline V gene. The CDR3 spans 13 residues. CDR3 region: CASSDAPGQGLFF. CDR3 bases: TGTGCCAGCAGTGACGCTCCGGGACAGGGCCTCTTTTTC.

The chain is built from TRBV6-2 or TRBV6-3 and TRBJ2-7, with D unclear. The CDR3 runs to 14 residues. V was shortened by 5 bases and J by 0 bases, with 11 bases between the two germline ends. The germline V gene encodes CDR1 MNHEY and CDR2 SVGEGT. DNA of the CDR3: TGTGCCAGCAGTCTGGATATGGGCTCCTACGAGCAGTACTTC. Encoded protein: CASSLDMGSYEQYF.

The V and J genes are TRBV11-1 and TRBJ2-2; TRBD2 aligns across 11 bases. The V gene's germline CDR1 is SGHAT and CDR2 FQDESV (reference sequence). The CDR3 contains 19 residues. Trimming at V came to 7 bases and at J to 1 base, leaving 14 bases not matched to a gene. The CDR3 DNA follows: TGTGCCAGCACCTTTCCGGCTCGACTAGCGGGGATGAACACCGGGGAGCTGTTTTTT. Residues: CASTFPARLAGMNTGELFF.

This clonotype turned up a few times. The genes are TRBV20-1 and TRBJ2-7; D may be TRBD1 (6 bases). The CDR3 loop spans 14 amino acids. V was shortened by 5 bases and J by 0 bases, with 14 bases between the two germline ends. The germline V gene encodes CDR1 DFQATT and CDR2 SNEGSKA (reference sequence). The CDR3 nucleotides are TGCAGTGCTGGAGGACAGTTAAACTCCTACGAGCAGTACTTC. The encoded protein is CSAGGQLNSYEQYF.

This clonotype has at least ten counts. CDR3 nucleotide sequence: TGTGCCATCAGTGAATTGGGGCAGGGCTCCTACGAGCAGTACTTC. Translated: CAISELGQGSYEQYF. The chain uses TRBV10-3 and TRBJ2-7; D may be TRBD1 (5 bases). Germline lookup yields CDR1 ENHRY and CDR2 SYGVKD. CDR3 length: 15 amino acids. V was trimmed by 3 bases and J by 0 bases, leaving 12 bases between them.

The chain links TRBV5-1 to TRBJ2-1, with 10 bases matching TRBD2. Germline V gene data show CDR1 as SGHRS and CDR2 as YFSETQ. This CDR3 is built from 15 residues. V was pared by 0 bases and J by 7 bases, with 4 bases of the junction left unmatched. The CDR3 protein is CASSLASSGRNEQFF. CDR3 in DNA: TGCGCCAGCAGCTTGGCGTCTAGCGGGAGAAATGAGCAGTTCTTC.

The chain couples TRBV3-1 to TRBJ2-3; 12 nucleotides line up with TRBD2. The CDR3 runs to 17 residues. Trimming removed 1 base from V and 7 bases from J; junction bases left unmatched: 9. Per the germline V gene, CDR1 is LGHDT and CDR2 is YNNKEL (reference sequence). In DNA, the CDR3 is TGTGCCAGCAGCCAAGCCGTAACTAGCGGGGGGCTAAATACGCAGTATTTT. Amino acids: CASSQAVTSGGLNTQYF.

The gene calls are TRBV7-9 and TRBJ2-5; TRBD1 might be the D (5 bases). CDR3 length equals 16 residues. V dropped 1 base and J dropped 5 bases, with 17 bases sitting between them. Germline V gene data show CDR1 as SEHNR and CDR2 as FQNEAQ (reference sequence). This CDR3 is CASSLGQGPSLETQYF. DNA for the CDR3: TGTGCCAGCAGCTTAGGCCAGGGCCCGTCCTTGGAGACCCAGTACTTC.

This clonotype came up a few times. The CDR3 sequence is CASSPAGAGRNEQFF. Written as DNA, the CDR3 is TGTGCCAGCTCACCGGCCGGGGCAGGGAGAAATGAGCAGTTCTTC. The chain is built from TRBV18 and TRBJ2-1; D is tentatively TRBD1 or TRBD2 (5 bases each). The CDR3 sequence is 15 residues long. The V and J ends lost 3 bases and 7 bases respectively, with 16 bases between them. Per germline, CDR1 KGHSH and CDR2 LQKENI.

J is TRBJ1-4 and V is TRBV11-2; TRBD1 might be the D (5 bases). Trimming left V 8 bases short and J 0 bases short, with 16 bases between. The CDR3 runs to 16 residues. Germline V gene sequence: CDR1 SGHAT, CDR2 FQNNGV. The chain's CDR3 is CASGGRNSPTNEKLFF. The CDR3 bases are TGTGCCAGCGGGGGACGGAACTCCCCAACTAATGAAAAACTGTTTTTT.

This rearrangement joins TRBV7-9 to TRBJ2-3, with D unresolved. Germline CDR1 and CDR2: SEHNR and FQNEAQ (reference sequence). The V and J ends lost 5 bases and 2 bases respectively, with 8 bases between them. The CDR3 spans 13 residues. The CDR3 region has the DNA TGTGCCAGCAGCACCCCCGTCACAGATACGCAGTATTTT. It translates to CASSTPVTDTQYF.

The CDR3: CATSDPRPQTSGKSYNEQFF. The CDR3, as DNA: TGTGCCACCAGTGATCCGAGGCCCCAAACTAGCGGAAAATCCTACAATGAGCAGTTCTTC. The chain links TRBV24-1 to TRBJ2-1; 8 bases are shared with TRBD2. The CDR3 consists of 20 residues. The V gene's germline CDR1 is KGHDR and CDR2 SFDVKD. Trimming at V came to 3 bases and at J to 1 base, leaving 16 bases not matched to a gene.

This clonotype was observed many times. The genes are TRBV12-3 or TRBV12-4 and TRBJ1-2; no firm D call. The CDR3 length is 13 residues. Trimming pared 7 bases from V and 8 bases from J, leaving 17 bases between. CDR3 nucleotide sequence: TGTGCCAGCACCTCGGTCCTACTAGGGGGCTACACCTTC. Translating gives CASTSVLLGGYTF.

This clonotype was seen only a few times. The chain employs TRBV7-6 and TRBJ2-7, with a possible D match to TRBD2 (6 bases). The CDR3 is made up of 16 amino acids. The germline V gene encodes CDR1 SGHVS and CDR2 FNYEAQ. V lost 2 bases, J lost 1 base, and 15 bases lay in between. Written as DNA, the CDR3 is TGTGCCAGCAGCTTAAGGTTGCGGGAAGGGTCCTACGAGCAGTACTTC. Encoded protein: CASSLRLREGSYEQYF.

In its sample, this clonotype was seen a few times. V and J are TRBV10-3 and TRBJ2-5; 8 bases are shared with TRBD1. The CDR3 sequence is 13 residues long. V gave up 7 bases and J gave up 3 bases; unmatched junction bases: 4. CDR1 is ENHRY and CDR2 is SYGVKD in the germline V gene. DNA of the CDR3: TGTGCCATCAAGGACAGGGTTGAAGAGACCCAGTACTTC. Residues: CAIKDRVEETQYF.